Given below is one T cell receptor beta chain in context. V was trimmed by 4 bases and J by 0 bases, leaving 13 bases between them. Germline loops: CDR1 SGHNT, CDR2 YYREEE (reference sequence). The CDR3 totals 15 residues. This specimen belongs to a study of long-term antiretroviral therapy in people with HIV. Sequencing relied on immunoSEQ assay v3.0, run at survey level. Method: immunoSEQ multiplex PCR; TCRdb's copy keeps in-frame clones and lacks some. The data contain about 19,000 clones, 86% of them seen just once; the ten biggest clones take up over 9.5%. The J gene is TRBJ1-1, the V gene TRBV5-4, with D unresolved. Specimen: unsorted PBMCs, collected 0.5 years after starting antiretroviral therapy. The receptor's source is a middle-aged man with HIV. CDR3 nucleotide sequence: TGTGCCAGCAGCCTCGGATCATCCGTGAACACTGAAGCTTTCTTT. As protein: CASSLGSSVNTEAFF.